This TCR beta chain came from a study of technical replicates of blood from several donors. Produced via immunoSEQ multiplex PCR; TCRdb's table is partial and in-frame only. The sample has approximately 75,000 clones; 95% are singletons. The clonotype originates from a human donor in good health. Sequences were obtained from T cells isolated from PBMCs.

The CDR3 bases are TGTGCCAGCAGTTTACTGGGACAGAACCAAGAGACCCAGTACTTC. Translation: CASSLLGQNQETQYF. The chain links TRBV28 to TRBJ2-5, with 7 bases lining up with TRBD1. Germline-derived CDR1 and CDR2 are MDHEN and SYDVKM. V gave up 2 bases and J gave up 0 bases; unmatched junction bases: 3. This CDR3 spans 15 amino acids.